This entry describes one T cell receptor (beta chain). Its cognate antigen is unknown. The PCR contained 60 Vbeta and 13 Jbeta primers. Clones were sequenced by immunoSEQ multiplex PCR, and TCRdb holds only the in-frame ones, with some missing. The repertoire has about 200,000 clones, around 80% of them found once; the top ten carry 4.4%. The CDR3 has 15 residues. Per germline, CDR1 MNHNY and CDR2 SVGAGI (reference sequence). Unmatched junction bases numbered 7, after V lost 5 bases and J lost 4 bases. The data belong to a study of cytomegalovirus exposure and HLA in healthy donors. The study, taken as a whole, reports: Reportedly, cytomegalovirus status was diagnosed with high sensitivity and specificity. A later analysis appeared to link common viral pathogens to several of the most significant clusters. Immune exposure data for these donors was limited to CMV serostatus. TCR beta sequences reportedly predicted most subjects' HLA-A and HLA-B alleles accurately.

Material for sequencing was PBMCs. The origin of this receptor is a woman in her twenties or thirties in good health and CMV-seropositive. The gene calls are TRBV6-6 and TRBJ2-3, with 9 positions matching TRBD2. CDR3 region: CASSRSGSRSDTQYF. The CDR3 DNA follows: TGTGCCAGCAGTCGTAGCGGGAGCAGGTCAGATACGCAGTATTTT.